These 3 T cell receptor beta chains were all obtained from the same sample, sequenced in a study of CD8 T cells in ankylosing spondylitis. TCRdb reprocessed the 5' RACE reads with MiXCR, giving one entry per CDR3 protein. In the table there are about 130,000 distinct CDR3 sequences, around 10% of which are singletons. Sequenced input: blood, either unsorted or a sorted T cell fraction (not recorded which). Receptors originate from a female donor with ankylosing spondylitis or in good health (not recorded which).

This clonotype was seen many times. This chain connects TRBV19 to TRBJ2-7; 11 bases map to TRBD1. With V trimmed by 8 bases and J by 7 bases, 10 bases remained unmatched. Germline V gene lookup returns CDR1 LNHDA and CDR2 SQIVND (reference sequence). This CDR3 region has 14 residues. The CDR3 DNA reads as TGTGCCAGTTGGCCGGGACAGGGGGTGTTTGAGCAGTACTTC. Protein product: CASWPGQGVFEQYF. Drawing the rest from reference TRBV19 and TRBJ2-7, the complete variable domain is DGGITQSPKYLFRKEGQNVTLSCEQNLNHDAMYWYRQDPGQGLRLIYYSQIVNDFQKGDIAEGYSVSREKKESFPLTVTSAQKNPTAFYLCASWPGQGVFEQYFGPGTRLTVT.

Ten or more counts support this clonotype. The chain links TRBV19 to TRBJ1-5, with TRBD1 matching 9 bases. Unmatched junction bases numbered 7, after V lost 4 bases and J lost 0 bases. The CDR3 totals 17 residues. Looked up from germline, CDR1 is LNHDA and CDR2 is SQIVND (reference sequence). This chain's CDR3 is CASSTRDRVYSNQPQHF. The CDR3, as DNA: TGTGCCAGTAGTACCCGGGACAGGGTTTATAGCAATCAGCCCCAGCATTTT.

A remark on this clonotype: One base away lies a much larger clone, so this may be a sequencing read error. CDR3 protein: CASCQDGRGGGEQFF. CDR3 bases: TGTGCCAGCTGCCAAGACGGGAGAGGGGGCGGAGAGCAGTTCTTC. This sequence joins TRBV3-1 and TRBJ2-1, with D perhaps TRBD1 (7 bases). CDR1 is LGHDT and CDR2 is YNNKEL in the germline V gene (reference sequence). The CDR3 is made up of 15 amino acids.